This T cell receptor beta chain came from a study of T-cell memory formation after mild COVID-19. The trim removed 4 bases at V and 1 base at J, leaving 6 bases unmatched. The CDR3 loop spans 16 amino acids. Germline V lookup: CDR1 SGDLS, CDR2 YYNGEE. TCRdb independently ran MiXCR on the 5' RACE reads; one entry per CDR3 protein. The data contain about 190,000 distinct CDR3 sequences, about a fifth of them singletons. V and J are TRBV9 and TRBJ2-2; 8 bases match TRBD2. The source is an adult woman who had mild COVID-19 (a few samples of this study predate the infection). Cell type and time point are not known. Input material: PBMCs or a T cell subset sorted from them (not recorded which). The CDR3 nucleotides are TGTGCCAGCAGCTTATTTAGCGGGGTGAACACCGGGGAGCTGTTTTTT. Its protein product is CASSLFSGVNTGELFF.